The rows below give T cell receptor beta chains drawn from one sample of a study of neurological immune-mediated disorders. TCRdb redid the calling of the 5' RACE reads with MiXCR, one entry per CDR3 protein. The profile covers 70,000 to 75,000 distinct CDR3 sequences, with roughly 13% appearing a single time and roughly 4.5% taken by the ten largest. Sample: PBMCs. The receptor set was obtained from a female donor with HTLV-1-associated myelopathy (HAM/TSP). Both conserved end residues are part of each CDR3. The D gene is left open where the match is weak. Clone size is stated in some rows and not others, as once, few, many or a class when expanded.

J gene	clone size	V gene	D gene	CDR3 DNA	CDR3 protein
TRBJ2-3	-	TRBV6-4	-	TGTGCCAGCAGTGACAGGGGCTTCTCAGATACGCAGTATTTT	CASSDRGFSDTQYF
TRBJ1-3	many	TRBV7-9	-	TGTGCCAGCAGTCGGGGGGACTCTGGAAACACCATATATTTT	CASSRGDSGNTIYF
TRBJ2-7	many	TRBV6-5	-	TGTGCCAGCGGCGCAAACTCCTACGAGCAGTACTTC	CASGANSYEQYF
TRBJ2-5	-	TRBV20-1	TRBD1	TGCATTGCCAGAGATTGGACAGGGGGAGAGACCCAGTACTTC	CIARDWTGGETQYF
TRBJ1-1	-	TRBV20-1	-	TGCAGTGTTCCCGAGAGAGGCTACACTGAAGCTTTCTTT	CSVPERGYTEAFF
TRBJ2-1	-	TRBV12-3/TRBV12-4	TRBD1	TGTGCCAGCAGTTCAGCAGGGGGCGGGTTTTTGGGCAATGAGCAGTTCTTC	CASSSAGGGFLGNEQFF
TRBJ2-2	medium-sized	TRBV5-1	-	TGCGCCAGCAGCTTGACCCACACAGGGAACACCGGGGAGCTGTTTTTT	CASSLTHTGNTGELFF
TRBJ2-7	many	TRBV5-1	TRBD1	TGCGCCAGCAGCTTGGCCGGGACAGGGGGCTGGAACGAGCAGTACTTC	CASSLAGTGGWNEQYF
TRBJ2-5	many	TRBV5-1	-	TGCGCCAGCAGCAATGGACGGACCCAAGAGACCCAGTACTTC	CASSNGRTQETQYF
TRBJ1-3	-	TRBV14	-	TGTGCCAGCAGTCTTCTCTCTGGAAACACCATATATTTT	CASSLLSGNTIYF
TRBJ2-7	many	TRBV29-1	-	TGCAGCGTTCTAGATCTAAGGGTATCCTACGAGCAGTACTTC	CSVLDLRVSYEQYF
TRBJ2-2	-	TRBV5-1	TRBD1	TGCGCCAGCAGCAAGGACAGGGGGTATACCGGGGAGCTGTTTTTT	CASSKDRGYTGELFF
TRBJ1-3	many	TRBV5-1	-	TGCGCCAGCAGCTTGTACTCTGGAAACACCATATATTTT	CASSLYSGNTIYF
TRBJ2-7	many	TRBV6-2/TRBV6-3	TRBD2	TGTGCCAGCAGTTACTCTGGGACTAGCTACGAGCAGTACTTC	CASSYSGTSYEQYF
TRBJ1-1	many	TRBV5-1	-	TGCGCCAGCAGCTTACAACAGACGGCTGAAGCTTTCTTT	CASSLQQTAEAFF
TRBJ1-1	-	TRBV24-1	-	TGTGCCACCAGTGAACTGACCACCGGAAAAGCTTTCTTT	CATSELTTGKAFF
TRBJ2-2	many	TRBV5-1	TRBD2	TGCGCCAGCCTAGCGGGGGCGAACACCGGGGAGCTGTTTTTT	CASLAGANTGELFF
TRBJ2-7	many	TRBV7-8	-	TGTGCCAGCAGCTTAGCGCCACTAAAGGGAGAGCAGTACTTC	CASSLAPLKGEQYF
TRBJ2-5	many	TRBV5-1	-	TGCGCCAGCAGCTTGCCGACAGGATCGGGGACGGAGACCCAGTACTTC	CASSLPTGSGTETQYF
TRBJ1-2	many	TRBV7-9	-	TGTGCCAGCAGCTCGCAGGAAAACTATGGCTACACCTTC	CASSSQENYGYTF
TRBJ2-3	many	TRBV7-8	-	TGTGCCAGCAGCTTAGCGGGCGGGTTAGGGACAGATACGCAGTATTTT	CASSLAGGLGTDTQYF